This passage covers 26 T cell receptor beta chains from one sample sequenced in a study of Ad26.COV2.S vaccination and SARS-CoV-2 variants. Only in-frame clones appear in the TCRdb table, and some are missing; sequencing was by immunoSEQ multiplex PCR. This repertoire shows over 400,000 clones, over 80% found once; its top ten account for about 1.7%. The treatment: about 20 received Ad26.COV2.S at low or high dose, single or two shots; about 5 received placebo; per-sample allocation not given. Sampling was done on day 63 after the first vaccine or placebo injection. The sequenced sample was peripheral blood, obtained in a trial of Ad26.COV2.S vaccine versus placebo. These receptors all come from a person between 18 and 65 years old who received the Ad26.COV2.S COVID-19 vaccine or a placebo.

In the case of this clone: At one of its ends the junction is not consistent with the germline gene, which may arise from a read error. The CDR3 sequence: CASSRLVGEETQYF. The CDR3, as DNA: TGCGCCAGCAGCCGTCTGGTGGGGGAAGAAACCCAGTACTTC. J is TRBJ2-5 and V is TRBV4-3; D could derive from TRBD1 or TRBD2 (5 bases each). Germline V gene data show CDR1 as LGHNA and CDR2 as YSLEER. The CDR3 has 14 residues.

This rearrangement joins TRBV5-4 to TRBJ2-7, with 14 positions matching TRBD2. V dropped 8 bases and J dropped 3; count of bases not matched to a gene: 4. The CDR3 has 14 residues. Germline-derived CDR1 and CDR2 are SGHNT and YYREEE (reference sequence). Here the CDR3 DNA reads TGTGCCAGTGGACTAGCGGGGGGAAACTACGAGCAGTACTTC. Residues: CASGLAGGNYEQYF.

This sequence joins TRBV4-3 and TRBJ1-2; TRBD1 might be the D (6 bases). Per germline, CDR1 LGHNA and CDR2 YSLEER. V was clipped by 0 bases and J by 7 bases, with 15 bases between them. The CDR3 extends over 15 amino acids. CDR3 region: CASSQEGAGAGGYTF. CDR3 DNA: TGCGCCAGCAGCCAAGAGGGGGCAGGGGCTGGTGGCTACACCTTC.

Regarding this clone: At the DNA level, this CDR3 is encoded by other sequences in the same sample as well. The chain is built from TRBV20-1 and TRBJ2-7; D ambiguous. CDR3 size: 11 residues. V lost 3 bases to trimming and J lost 4 bases, with 7 bases between them. Germline CDR1 reads DFQATT; CDR2 reads SNEGSKA (reference sequence). The CDR3 region is CSASLAYEQYF. In DNA, the CDR3 is TGCAGTGCTAGTCTGGCTTACGAGCAGTACTTC.

This clone was seen once. The rearrangement links TRBV11-2 to TRBJ2-7, with D tentatively TRBD1 (6 bases). The CDR3 runs to 13 residues. Germline loops: CDR1 SGHAT, CDR2 FQNNGV. Trimming took 3 bases from V and 4 from J, leaving 10 bases between them. CDR3 sequence: CASSFARGYEQYF. The CDR3 DNA sequence: TGTGCCAGCAGCTTCGCCAGGGGTTACGAGCAGTACTTC.

The V call is TRBV27, the J call TRBJ2-7; D might be TRBD2 (5 bases). V lost 5 bases to trimming and J lost 3 bases, with 11 bases between them. The CDR3 length is 13 residues. The germline V gene encodes CDR1 MNHEY and CDR2 SMNVEV (reference sequence). The CDR3 protein is CASSISEGYEQYF. CDR3 DNA sequence: TGTGCCAGCAGTATAAGTGAGGGCTACGAGCAGTACTTC.

The chain combines TRBV14 with TRBJ1-4; D unresolved. V was trimmed by 4 bases and J by 7 bases, leaving 16 bases between them. Germline values: CDR1 SGHDN, CDR2 FVKESK. This CDR3 comprises 15 residues. The CDR3 DNA reads as TGTGCCAGCAGCCTAAGGGAGAATGTGGGTGAAAAACTGTTTTTT. Translating it yields CASSLRENVGEKLFF.

The V call is TRBV19, the J call TRBJ2-7; D may be TRBD1 or TRBD2 (5 bases each). The CDR3 consists of 14 residues. Germline loops: CDR1 LNHDA, CDR2 SQIVND (reference sequence). V lost 3 bases and J lost 4, with 13 bases in between. Here the CDR3 DNA reads TGTGCCAGTAGTATTGGGGACGGGTCTTACGAGCAGTACTTC. Its translation: CASSIGDGSYEQYF.

This clone was detected once. This chain uses TRBV27 with TRBJ2-7; a possible D gene is TRBD2 (6 bases). The V end was cut by 5 bases, the J end by 0 bases, with 11 bases between. Germline V gene data show CDR1 as MNHEY and CDR2 as SMNVEV (reference sequence). This CDR3 region has 14 residues. This CDR3 is CASSPKGLSYEQYF. The CDR3, as DNA: TGTGCCAGCAGTCCCAAGGGACTCTCCTACGAGCAGTACTTC.

V gene TRBV28 combines with J gene TRBJ1-5; no clear D gene. The CDR3 sequence is 14 residues long. The V gene lost 2 bases and the J gene lost 3 bases, with 8 bases spanning the gap. Germline V gene data show CDR1 as MDHEN and CDR2 as SYDVKM. The CDR3 DNA reads as TGTGCCAGCAGTTTAGGCCAGCCCAATCAGCCCCAGCATTTT. It encodes CASSLGQPNQPQHF.

This clone appeared a single time. V usage is TRBV18 and J usage is TRBJ2-1; D unresolved. The CDR3 extends over 12 amino acids. V was pared by 5 bases and J by 7 bases, with 9 bases between. Germline V gene lookup returns CDR1 KGHSH and CDR2 LQKENI. The CDR3 DNA follows: TGTGCCAGCTCAGGTTTGGCTAATGAGCAGTTCTTC. Translated, it gives CASSGLANEQFF.

The chain carries TRBV19 and TRBJ1-1, with a tentative D call TRBD1 (6 bases). Germline V gene lookup returns CDR1 LNHDA and CDR2 SQIVND (reference sequence). The CDR3 runs to 15 residues. V lost 3 bases, J lost 3 bases, and 14 bases lay in between. As DNA, the CDR3 is TGTGCCAGTAGTATCTCGGACAGCCTCTACACTGAAGCTTTCTTT. The encoded protein is CASSISDSLYTEAFF.

This rearrangement joins TRBV6-2 or TRBV6-3 to TRBJ2-1; D is uncertain. CDR1 and CDR2 from the germline V gene are MNHEY and SVGEGT. The V end lost 2 bases, the J end lost 0 bases, and 8 bases lay between the germline ends. This CDR3 contains 15 residues. The CDR3, as DNA: TGTGCCAGCAGTTACGCTTGGGACTCCTACAATGAGCAGTTCTTC. It encodes CASSYAWDSYNEQFF.

The V gene is TRBV29-1, the J gene TRBJ1-2; 9 bases match TRBD1. CDR3 length: 13 residues. Germline lookup yields CDR1 SQVTM and CDR2 ANQGSEA. The V gene end was trimmed by 6 bases and the J gene end by 4 bases; junction bases not matched to a gene: 6. This CDR3 reads CSVKPGQGYGYTF. The CDR3 nucleotides are TGCAGCGTGAAACCGGGACAGGGCTATGGCTACACCTTC.

This rearrangement joins TRBV5-1 to TRBJ1-2; 11 nucleotides align to TRBD1. CDR3 length: 15 amino acids. V lost 0 bases and J lost 4; bases outside the gene matches: 2. Per the germline V gene, CDR1 is SGHRS and CDR2 is YFSETQ. CDR3 DNA sequence: TGCGCCAGCAGCTTGGCCGGGACAGGGGGCTATGGCTACACCTTC. It translates to CASSLAGTGGYGYTF.

In the case of this clone: Other DNA sequences within the sample encode an identical CDR3. V gene TRBV9 combines with J gene TRBJ2-7; no clear D gene. V lost 3 bases and J lost 0, with 7 bases in between. Per the germline V gene, CDR1 is SGDLS and CDR2 is YYNGEE. This CDR3 has 13 residues. In DNA, the CDR3 is TGTGCCAGCAGCGAGGGCAGCTCCTACGAGCAGTACTTC. Translating it yields CASSEGSSYEQYF.

The chain combines TRBV6-5 with TRBJ2-7, with D perhaps matching TRBD1 (5 bases). Germline CDR1 MNHEY, CDR2 SVGAGI. This CDR3 region has 14 residues. V lost 6 bases and J 2 bases, leaving 14 bases between the germline ends. The CDR3 DNA reads as TGTGCCAGCAGGGATACGACAGCGACCTACGAGCAGTACTTC. Translation: CASRDTTATYEQYF.

V and J are TRBV13 and TRBJ2-7; 10 bases are shared with TRBD1. V gave up 5 bases and J gave up 6 bases; unmatched junction bases: 16. Germline V CDR1 and CDR2: PRHDT, FYEKMQ (reference sequence). This CDR3 comprises 17 residues. The CDR3 loop reads CASSLLMGTGVKSEQYF. CDR3 coding DNA: TGTGCCAGCAGCCTCTTGATGGGGACAGGGGTGAAGAGCGAGCAGTACTTC.

CDR3 in amino acids: CAWSKGTYSGNTIYF. The CDR3 coding sequence is TGTGCCTGGAGTAAAGGAACTTACTCTGGAAACACCATATATTTT. This rearrangement joins TRBV30 to TRBJ1-3; no clear D. Germline V gene data show CDR1 as GTSNPN and CDR2 as SVGIG (reference sequence). Trimming removed 2 bases from V and 0 bases from J, with 11 bases in between. The CDR3 runs 15 residues.

The chain is built from TRBV13 and TRBJ2-3; 8 nucleotides line up with TRBD2. Germline loops: CDR1 PRHDT, CDR2 FYEKMQ (reference sequence). The CDR3 has 13 residues. Losses at the gene ends were 6 bases for V and 2 bases for J; bases not matched to a gene: 1. CDR3 sequence reads: CASRGLATDTQYF. DNA for the CDR3: TGTGCCAGCAGAGGACTAGCCACAGATACGCAGTATTTT. The full variable domain, rest sourced from reference TRBV13 and TRBJ2-3, is AAGVIQSPRHLIKEKRETATLKCYPIPRHDTVYWYQQGPGQDPQFLISFYEKMQSDKGSIPDRFSAQQFSDYHSELNMSSLELGDSALYFCASRGLATDTQYFGPGTRLTVL.

The chain links TRBV4-1 to TRBJ2-1; TRBD1 matches 7 bases. The CDR3 is made up of 14 amino acids. With V trimmed by 3 bases and J by 5 bases, 4 bases remained unmatched. Germline loops: CDR1 MGHRA, CDR2 YSYEKL. CDR3 DNA: TGCGCCAGCAGCCAGACGGACAGGAACAATGAGCAGTTCTTC. Amino acid sequence: CASSQTDRNNEQFF.

This clone was counted once. J is TRBJ2-5 and V is TRBV11-2; D is possibly TRBD1 or TRBD2 (7 bases each). CDR3 length: 17 residues. Trimming took off 1 base at V and 9 bases at J, with 24 bases between the two ends. Germline assignment: CDR1 SGHAT and CDR2 FQNNGV. The CDR3 nucleotides read TGTGCCAGCAGCTTAGTGGGCGGGGGCCCCGGCAGGGGGGCCCAGTACTTC. As protein: CASSLVGGGPGRGAQYF.

This clone was seen just once. V gene TRBV19 combines with J gene TRBJ1-6, with 11 bases identical to TRBD1. The trim removed 10 bases at V and 4 bases at J, leaving 12 bases unmatched. The V gene's germline CDR1 is LNHDA and CDR2 SQIVND (reference sequence). This CDR3 contains 17 residues. CDR3 DNA: TGTGCCACCCACAATACCGGGACAGGGGGGTATAATTCACCCCTCCACTTT. Translated, it gives CATHNTGTGGYNSPLHF.

V and J are TRBV5-6 and TRBJ1-2; 9 positions match TRBD1. The junction had 9 bases not matched to a gene; V was cut back by 4 bases and J by 8 bases. This CDR3 is built from 14 residues. Germline CDR1 reads SGHDT; CDR2 reads YYEEEE. CDR3 sequence reads: CASSPGTGLWGYTF. The DNA for the CDR3 is TGTGCCAGCAGCCCGGGGACAGGGCTTTGGGGCTACACCTTC. Complete variable domain (other parts from reference TRBV5-6 and TRBJ1-2): DAGVTQSPTHLIKTRGQQVTLRCSPKSGHDTVSWYQQALGQGPQFIFQYYEEEERQRGNFPDRFSGHQFPNYSSELNVNALLLGDSALYLCASSPGTGLWGYTFGSGTRLTVV.

V gene TRBV28 combines with J gene TRBJ2-6, with D perhaps TRBD2 (7 bases). Trimming shortened V by 7 bases and J by 1 base, and 17 bases separated the two germline ends. Per germline, CDR1 MDHEN and CDR2 SYDVKM. The CDR3 runs to 17 residues. The CDR3 sequence is CASNRGGAWSGANVLTF. The CDR3 DNA sequence: TGTGCCAGCAATCGAGGGGGGGCTTGGTCTGGGGCCAACGTCCTGACTTTC.

V gene TRBV11-3 combines with J gene TRBJ2-5, with 7 bases aligning to TRBD1. CDR3 length: 14 amino acids. CDR1 is SGHNT and CDR2 is YENEEA in the germline V gene. Trimming took 5 bases from V and 5 from J; bases not matched to a gene: 8. The CDR3 coding sequence is TGTGCCAGCAGCCCCGGACAGGCCGGCGAGACCCAGTACTTC. This translates into CASSPGQAGETQYF.